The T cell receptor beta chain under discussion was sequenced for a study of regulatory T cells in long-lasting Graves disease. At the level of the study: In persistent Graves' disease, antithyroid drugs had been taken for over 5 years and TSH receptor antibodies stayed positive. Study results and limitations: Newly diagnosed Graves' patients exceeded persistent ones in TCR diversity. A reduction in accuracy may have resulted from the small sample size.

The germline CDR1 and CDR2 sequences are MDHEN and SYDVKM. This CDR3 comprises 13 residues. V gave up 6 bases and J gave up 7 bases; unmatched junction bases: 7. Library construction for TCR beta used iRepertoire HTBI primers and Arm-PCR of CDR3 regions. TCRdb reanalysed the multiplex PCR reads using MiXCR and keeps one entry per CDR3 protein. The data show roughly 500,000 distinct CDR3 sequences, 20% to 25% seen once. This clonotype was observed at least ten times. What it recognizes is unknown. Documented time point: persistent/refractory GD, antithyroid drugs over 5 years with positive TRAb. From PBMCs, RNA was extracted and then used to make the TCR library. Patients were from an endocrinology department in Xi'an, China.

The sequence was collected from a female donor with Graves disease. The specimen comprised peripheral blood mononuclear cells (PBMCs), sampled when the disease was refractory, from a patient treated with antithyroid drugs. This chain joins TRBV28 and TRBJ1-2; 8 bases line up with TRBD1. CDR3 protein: CASRPTGTGGYTF. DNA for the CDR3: TGTGCCAGCAGGCCTACAGGGACAGGTGGCTACACCTTC.